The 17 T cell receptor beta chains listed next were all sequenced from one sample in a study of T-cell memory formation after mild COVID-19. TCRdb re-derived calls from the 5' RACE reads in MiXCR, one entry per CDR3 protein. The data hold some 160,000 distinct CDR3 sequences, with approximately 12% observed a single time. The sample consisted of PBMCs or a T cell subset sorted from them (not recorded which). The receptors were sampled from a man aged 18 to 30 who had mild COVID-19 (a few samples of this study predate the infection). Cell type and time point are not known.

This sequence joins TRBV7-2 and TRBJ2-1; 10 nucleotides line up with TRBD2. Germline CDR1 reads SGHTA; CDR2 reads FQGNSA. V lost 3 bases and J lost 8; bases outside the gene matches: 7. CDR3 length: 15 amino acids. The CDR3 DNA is TGTGCCAGCAGCTTTGCTTTAGCGGGGGGATATGAGCAGTTCTTC. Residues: CASSFALAGGYEQFF.

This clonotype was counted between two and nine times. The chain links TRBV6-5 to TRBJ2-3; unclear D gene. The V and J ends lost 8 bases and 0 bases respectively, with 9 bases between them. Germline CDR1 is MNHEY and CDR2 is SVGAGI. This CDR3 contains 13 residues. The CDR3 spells CASGDFSTDTQYF. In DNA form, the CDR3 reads TGTGCCAGCGGGGATTTTAGCACAGATACGCAGTATTTT.

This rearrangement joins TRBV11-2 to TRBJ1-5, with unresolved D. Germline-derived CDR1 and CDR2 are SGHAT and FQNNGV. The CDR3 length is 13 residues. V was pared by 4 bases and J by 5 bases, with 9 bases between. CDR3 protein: CASSSGPYQPQHF. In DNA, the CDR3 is TGTGCCAGCAGCTCTGGACCTTATCAGCCCCAGCATTTT.

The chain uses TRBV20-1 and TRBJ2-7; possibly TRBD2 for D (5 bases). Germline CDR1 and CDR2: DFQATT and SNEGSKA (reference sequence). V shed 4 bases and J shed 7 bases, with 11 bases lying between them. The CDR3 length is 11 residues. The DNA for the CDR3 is TGCAGTGCTATAGGAGGTCATGAGCAGTACTTC. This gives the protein CSAIGGHEQYF.

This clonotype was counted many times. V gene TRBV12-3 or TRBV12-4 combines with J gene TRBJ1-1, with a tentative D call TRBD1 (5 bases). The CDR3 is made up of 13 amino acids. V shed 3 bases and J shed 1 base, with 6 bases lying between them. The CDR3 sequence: CASSFRENTEAFF. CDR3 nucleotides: TGTGCCAGCAGTTTCAGGGAGAACACTGAAGCTTTCTTT.

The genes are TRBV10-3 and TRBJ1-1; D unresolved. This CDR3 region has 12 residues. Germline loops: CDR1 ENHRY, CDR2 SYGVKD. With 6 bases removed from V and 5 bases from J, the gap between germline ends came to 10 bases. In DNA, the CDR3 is TGTGCCATCAGAGAGCGAGAGACTGAAGCTTTCTTT. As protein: CAIRERETEAFF.

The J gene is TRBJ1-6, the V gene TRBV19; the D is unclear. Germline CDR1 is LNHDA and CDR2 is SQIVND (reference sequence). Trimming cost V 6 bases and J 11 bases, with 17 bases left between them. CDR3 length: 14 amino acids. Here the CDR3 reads CASSLTRGWTPLHF. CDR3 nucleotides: TGTGCCAGTAGCCTGACCCGCGGGTGGACACCCCTCCACTTT.

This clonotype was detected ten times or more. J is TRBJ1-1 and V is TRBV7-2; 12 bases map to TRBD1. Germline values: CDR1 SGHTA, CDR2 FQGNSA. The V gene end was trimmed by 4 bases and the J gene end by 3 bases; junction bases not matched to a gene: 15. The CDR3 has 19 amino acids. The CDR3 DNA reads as TGTGCCAGCAGCTCGTCCGGGACAGGGGGCAACCCGCTTTACACTGAAGCTTTCTTT. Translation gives CASSSSGTGGNPLYTEAFF.

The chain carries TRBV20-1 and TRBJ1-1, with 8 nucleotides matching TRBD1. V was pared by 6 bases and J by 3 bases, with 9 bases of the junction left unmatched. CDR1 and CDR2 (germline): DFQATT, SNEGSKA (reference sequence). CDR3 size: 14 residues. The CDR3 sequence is CSAPTTGGYTEAFF. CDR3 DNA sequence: TGCAGTGCACCGACTACAGGGGGATACACTGAAGCTTTCTTT.

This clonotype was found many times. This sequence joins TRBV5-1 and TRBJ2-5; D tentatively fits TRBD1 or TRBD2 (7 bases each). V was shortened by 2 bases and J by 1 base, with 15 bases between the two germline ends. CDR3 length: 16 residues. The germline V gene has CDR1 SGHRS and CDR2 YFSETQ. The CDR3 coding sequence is TGCGCCAGCAGCTTCGGGCAGGGGGGGTTCCAAGAGACCCAGTACTTC. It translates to CASSFGQGGFQETQYF.

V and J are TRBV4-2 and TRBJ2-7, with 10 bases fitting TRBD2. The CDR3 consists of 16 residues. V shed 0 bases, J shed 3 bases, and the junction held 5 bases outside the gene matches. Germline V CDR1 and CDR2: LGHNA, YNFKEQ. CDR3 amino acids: CASSQETSGPYYEQYF. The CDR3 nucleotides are TGTGCCAGCAGCCAAGAGACTAGCGGGCCCTACTACGAGCAGTACTTC.

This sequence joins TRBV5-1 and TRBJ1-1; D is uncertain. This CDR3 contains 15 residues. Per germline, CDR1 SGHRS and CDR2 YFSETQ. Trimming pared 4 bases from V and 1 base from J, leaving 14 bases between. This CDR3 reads CASSLSRVSNTEAFF. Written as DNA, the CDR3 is TGCGCCAGCAGCCTTAGTAGGGTGTCGAACACTGAAGCTTTCTTT.

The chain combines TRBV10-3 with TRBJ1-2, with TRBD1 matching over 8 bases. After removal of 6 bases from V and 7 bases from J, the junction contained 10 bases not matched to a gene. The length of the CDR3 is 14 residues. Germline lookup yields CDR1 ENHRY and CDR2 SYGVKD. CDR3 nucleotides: TGTGCCATCAGGATAGACAGGGGATTATCTGGCTACACCTTC. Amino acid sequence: CAIRIDRGLSGYTF.

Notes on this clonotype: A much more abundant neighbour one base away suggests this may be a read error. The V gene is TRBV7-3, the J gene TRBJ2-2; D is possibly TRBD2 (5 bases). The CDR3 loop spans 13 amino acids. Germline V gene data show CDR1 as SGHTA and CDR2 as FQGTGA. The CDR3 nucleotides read TGTGCCAGCAGCTCGGGCGACACCGGGGAGCTGATTTTT. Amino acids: CASSSGDTGELIF.

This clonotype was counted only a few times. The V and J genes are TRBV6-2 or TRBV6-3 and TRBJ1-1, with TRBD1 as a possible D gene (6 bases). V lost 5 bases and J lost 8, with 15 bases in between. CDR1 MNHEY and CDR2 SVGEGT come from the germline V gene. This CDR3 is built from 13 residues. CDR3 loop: CASSPQTGREAFF. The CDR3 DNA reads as TGTGCCAGCAGTCCACAGACAGGCCGGGAAGCTTTCTTT.

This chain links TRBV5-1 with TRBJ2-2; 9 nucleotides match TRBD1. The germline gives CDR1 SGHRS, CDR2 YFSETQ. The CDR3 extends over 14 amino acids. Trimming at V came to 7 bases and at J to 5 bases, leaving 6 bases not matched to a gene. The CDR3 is CASQQGAPTGELFF. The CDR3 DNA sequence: TGCGCCAGCCAACAGGGGGCGCCTACCGGGGAGCTGTTTTTT. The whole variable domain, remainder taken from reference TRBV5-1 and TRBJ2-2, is KAGVTQTPRYLIKTRGQQVTLSCSPISGHRSVSWYQQTPGQGLQFLFEYFSETQRNKGNFPGRFSGRQFSNSRSEMNVSTLELGDSALYLCASQQGAPTGELFFGEGSRLTVL.

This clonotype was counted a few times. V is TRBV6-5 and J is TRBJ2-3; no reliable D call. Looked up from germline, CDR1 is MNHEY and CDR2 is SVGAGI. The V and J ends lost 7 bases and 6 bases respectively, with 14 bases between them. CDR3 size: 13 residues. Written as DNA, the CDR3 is TGTGCCAGCACCACCCAGGTGGGGGATACGCAGTATTTT. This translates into CASTTQVGDTQYF.